This TCR beta chain was identified in a study of CD8+ T cells in alopecia areata. Study details: Transfer of skin from roughly 6-12-month-old C3H/HeJ graft donors with spontaneous alopecia was made to roughly 6-10-week-old female C3H/HeJ mice.

Sorting of pooled cutaneous lymph node cells was based on CD4, CD8alpha, NKG2D, NKG2ACE and other markers. This clone was detected a few times. What it recognizes is unknown. The gene names here belong to mouse. With the read ending 4 residues before the CDR3 end, the germline J gene is used to fill in that end. V lost 4 bases to trimming and J lost 4 bases, with 14 bases between them. From germline, CDR1 is FNHDT and CDR2 SITEND (reference sequence). This CDR3 is 14 amino acids long. RNA was isolated and reverse transcribed to cDNA, the sequencing template. Generated by immunoSEQ multiplex PCR, the TCRdb table keeps only in-frame clones and is missing some. This sample has about 300,000 clones, each found more than once. Study-wide results and limits: Sequenced scalp T cells also include alphabeta T cells resident in normal skin. Although TCR sharing was seen in mice, sharing across patients was less clear, possibly for HLA-related reasons. Lesional scalp, notably in alopecia totalis/universalis, had clonality above that of normal scalp.

The chain employs TRBV19 and TRBJ1-1; D perhaps matches TRBD1 (6 bases). The sequence was collected from a C3H/HeJ mouse with alopecia areata. The mouse line has the MHC haplotype H2-k. Sequencing was performed on CD4+ T cells sorted from a lymph node. The CDR3 spells CASSPIGTSTEVFF. Partial CDR3 DNA: TGTGCCAGCAGTCCCATCGGGACAAGCACA.